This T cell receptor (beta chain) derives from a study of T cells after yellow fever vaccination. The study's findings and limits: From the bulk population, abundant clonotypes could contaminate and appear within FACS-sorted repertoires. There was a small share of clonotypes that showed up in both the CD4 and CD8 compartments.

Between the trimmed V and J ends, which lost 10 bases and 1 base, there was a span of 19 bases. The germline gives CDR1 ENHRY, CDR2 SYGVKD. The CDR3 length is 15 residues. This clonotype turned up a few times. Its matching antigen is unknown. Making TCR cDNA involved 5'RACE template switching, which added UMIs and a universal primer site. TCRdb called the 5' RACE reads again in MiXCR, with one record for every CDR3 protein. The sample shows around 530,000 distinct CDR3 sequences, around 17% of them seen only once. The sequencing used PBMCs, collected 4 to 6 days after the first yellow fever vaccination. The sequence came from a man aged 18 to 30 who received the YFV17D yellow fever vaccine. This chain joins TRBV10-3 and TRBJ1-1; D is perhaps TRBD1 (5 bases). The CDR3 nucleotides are TGTGCCACCCTCTCCCAGGGATCGAGGAACACTGAAGCTTTCTTT. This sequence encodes CATLSQGSRNTEAFF.